This T cell receptor beta chain was recorded in a study of identical twins. TCRdb analysed the 5' RACE reads with MiXCR anew, one entry per CDR3 protein. The sample contains approximately 530,000 distinct CDR3 sequences, about a fifth of which appear only once. The CDR3 spans 13 residues. Germline V gives CDR1 LGHDT, CDR2 YNNKEL (reference sequence). With 5 bases removed from V and 1 base from J, the gap between germline ends came to 8 bases. This clonotype showed up many times. Antigen specificity is unknown. Every sampled donor was Caucasian and healthy. General study findings and limits: Part of the zero-insertion signal could reflect confounding by invariant MAIT and iNKT cells. Conclusions rested on cross-sectional statistics rather than following the same donors. Insertions were reduced in abundant cord blood beta clonotypes but not in memory repertoires.

This sample also belongs to another study, concerning yellow fever vaccine responses in identical twins.

The TCR originated in a young woman in good health. The J gene is TRBJ1-1, the V gene TRBV3-1; maybe TRBD1 (6 bases). Material: CD4+ T cells sorted from blood. The CDR3 DNA sequence: TGTGCCAGCAGCAAGACAGGGAACACTGAAGCTTTCTTT. It encodes CASSKTGNTEAFF.